This TCR beta chain was profiled in a study of a mutant IDH1 vaccine in newly diagnosed glioma. As for the study in general: Earlier care involved radiotherapy, temozolomide, or both, and the majority received both.

The data were produced by immunoSEQ multiplex PCR, yet TCRdb's version contains in-frame clones alone and is incomplete. This table holds 50,000 to 75,000 clones, more than 85% found once. Regarding time point: baseline, week 1 (first vaccination visit). Regarding treatment: pre-vaccination baseline after standard-of-care therapy. The J segment lost 7 bases and the V segment lost 3 bases, leaving 8 bases of the junction unmatched. This CDR3 spans 15 amino acids. CDR1 WNHNN and CDR2 SYGVQD come from the germline V gene (reference sequence). The rearrangement joins TRBV10-1 to TRBJ2-3, with 9 positions matching TRBD2. The sequence was obtained from a man in his forties or fifties with glioma. Sample: PBMCs, taken from a glioma patient treated with radiotherapy, temozolomide or both. CDR3 nucleotide sequence: TGCGCCAGCAGTGAAGCGGGCGGGGGGGCAAATACGCAGTATTTT. Protein: CASSEAGGGANTQYF.